The rows below give T cell receptor beta chains drawn from one sample of a study of cytotoxic CD8 clonotypes in ibrutinib-treated CLL. This table comes from immunoSEQ multiplex PCR, and its TCRdb copy is limited to in-frame clones, with some not included. The table shows 300,000 to 400,000 clones, with 67% occurring only once. Sequenced material: PBMCs, taken after 36 months of ibrutinib treatment. Receptors originate from a human donor with chronic lymphocytic leukemia. CDR3s include the opening cysteine and the closing phenylalanine or tryptophan. A clone size is listed for some rows: how often the clone was seen (once, few, many), or a class if it is expanded.

>NA|TRBV28
CASRPLAGTANQPQHF
>NA|TRBV4-1
CASSQYRGARTYEQYF
>NA|TRBV28
CASSPSTSGGGTQYF
>NA|TRBV7-2
CASSLGTGVTYEQYF
>NA|TRBV5-1
CASSFLQPGRRITNRQYF
>NA|TRBV7-9
CASSLALRVQETQYF
>NA|TRBV10-2
CASREREGTDTQYF
>NA|TRBV7-2
CASSSPRNYATQYF
>once|TRBV9
CASSPEGREWTGELFF
>few|TRBV5-1
CASSTGPRGAYSNQPQHF
>once|TRBV1
CTSSLRTPTTNTEAFF
>NA|TRBV14
CASSQTLGRPSYGYTF
>NA|TRBV7-2
CASSSQTGLAGITETQYF
>few|TRBV4-1
CASSRWTGSAEQYF
>few|TRBV6-5
CASSQVPGLGWEQYF
>NA|TRBV19
CASSISGLAGGRYGELFF
>NA|TRBV9
CASSVSPGAGELFF
>NA|TRBV5-6
CASSQGDSDTDTQYF
>NA|TRBV4-3
CASSQEQDLGKLFF
>NA|TRBV7-2
CASSRGGGEAHQPQHF
>NA|TRBV25-1
CASSELTVSGNTIYF
>NA|TRBV9
CASSVGGSPLHF
>few|TRBV4-1
CASSQAGWAYNEQFF
>NA|TRBV19
CASSTGGAAFF
>NA|TRBV5-1
CASSLDRGLRMNTEAFF
>NA|TRBV9
CASSVGSGKSTDTQYF
>NA|TRBV9
CASSVEGSPSSPLHF
>NA|TRBV6-4
CASSESGLGNTGELFF
>NA|TRBV2
CASNTGGANTDTQYF
>NA|TRBV7-3
CASSLSGQGASPLHF
>NA|TRBV11-2
CASSLVRSPLHF
>once|TRBV6-5
CASSYRRASNTDTQYF
>NA|TRBV18
CASSPLGGTDTQYF